The 20 T cell receptor beta chains given below trace back to one sample, sequenced in a study of T cell repertoires in cytomegalovirus infection (dated by TCRdb to the late 2010s). Sequencing instrument: Illumina HiSeq 1500. TCRdb reprocessed the public reads (quality trimming at Q25 with fastp, clone calling with MiXCR) and kept in-frame beta chains. Entries that share a CDR3 protein sequence are merged under the most common genes and DNA. This sample has 630,000 or so distinct CDR3 sequences in its table, and approximately 24% of those were observed once. Together, the top ten hold 8% of the sample. Sequencing was done on a sample of CD8+ T cells from PBMCs. The receptors come from a human donor in good health (CMV status not recorded). Some clones in this sample may be carry-over from other donors' samples.

This clonotype was observed a few times. This sequence joins TRBV4-2 and TRBJ1-5, with D hard to call. V gave up 0 bases and J gave up 5 bases, with 8 bases separating them. The CDR3 contains 14 residues. Germline CDR1 and CDR2: LGHNA and YNFKEQ. This chain's CDR3 is CASSQEGWDQPQHF. CDR3 in DNA: TGTGCCAGCAGCCAAGAAGGGTGGGATCAGCCCCAGCATTTT.

This clonotype was counted many times. In DNA, the CDR3 is TGTGCCAGCAGTTTTAGGGGGGGACTCTCTGAAGCTTTCTTT. It codes for CASSFRGGLSEAFF. V and J are TRBV6-5 and TRBJ1-1, with D possibly TRBD1 on 6 matching bases. V gave up 4 bases and J gave up 6 bases, with 15 bases separating them. CDR1 and CDR2 (germline): MNHEY, SVGAGI. The CDR3 runs 14 residues.

There are a few counts of this clonotype. This chain uses TRBV19 with TRBJ2-1, with D perhaps matching TRBD2 (5 bases). This CDR3 is built from 15 residues. V gave up 6 bases and J gave up 8 bases, with 20 bases separating them. CDR1 and CDR2 from the germline V gene are LNHDA and SQIVND (reference sequence). Written as DNA, the CDR3 is TGTGCCAGTAGAGGATACCCTACTAGTCCCCATGAGCAGTTCTTC. Encoded protein: CASRGYPTSPHEQFF.

The chain is built from TRBV9 and TRBJ1-2; D remains unclear. Germline V gene sequence: CDR1 SGDLS, CDR2 YYNGEE. The CDR3 length is 12 residues. The V gene lost 4 bases and the J gene lost 9 bases, with 13 bases spanning the gap. The CDR3 spells CASSTREDSYTF. Written as DNA, the CDR3 is TGTGCCAGCAGCACCCGGGAAGACAGCTACACCTTC.

The rearrangement joins TRBV10-3 to TRBJ1-2; D possibly corresponds to TRBD1 (5 bases). V was shortened by 4 bases and J by 6 bases, with 12 bases between the two germline ends. CDR3 length: 13 residues. Looked up from germline, CDR1 is ENHRY and CDR2 is SYGVKD. The CDR3: CAISGGRGNGYTF. For the CDR3, the DNA is TGTGCCATCAGTGGGGGACGGGGAAATGGCTACACCTTC.

In this sample, this clonotype turned up many times. The chain couples TRBV7-6 to TRBJ2-2; D unclear. The CDR3 sequence is 13 residues long. Trimming stripped 4 bases from V and 6 bases from J, with 9 bases between. CDR1 SGHVS and CDR2 FNYEAQ come from the germline V gene. CDR3 sequence: CASSSPAPGELFF. The CDR3 DNA sequence: TGTGCCAGCAGCTCGCCGGCGCCCGGGGAGCTGTTTTTT.

This clonotype was detected a few times. The rearrangement uses TRBV2 and TRBJ2-2; 8 nucleotides match TRBD2. V shed 2 bases and J 3 bases; nucleotides not matched to a gene: 8. Per germline, CDR1 SNHLY and CDR2 FYNNEI. The CDR3 consists of 17 residues. In nucleotides, the CDR3 is TGTGCCAGCAGTGAATTAGGTAGCGGGGAACACACCGGGGAGCTGTTTTTT. Its protein is CASSELGSGEHTGELFF.

In its sample, this clonotype was seen a few times. V is TRBV29-1 and J is TRBJ1-2; TRBD1 is a possible D gene (5 bases). Trimming took 5 bases from V and 8 from J, leaving 18 bases between them. Germline assignment: CDR1 SQVTM and CDR2 ANQGSEA. There are 13 residues in the CDR3. CDR3 bases: TGCAGCGTTTTTATAGGACACCTCTTAGGCTACACCTTC. Protein product: CSVFIGHLLGYTF.

This clonotype showed up many times. This chain links TRBV6-5 with TRBJ2-2, with TRBD2 identical over 8 bases. Trimming at V came to 7 bases and at J to 4 bases, leaving 5 bases not matched to a gene. The length of the CDR3 is 14 residues. In germline, CDR1 is MNHEY, CDR2 SVGAGI. This CDR3 is CASTPGGGTGELFF. The CDR3 DNA sequence: TGTGCCAGCACCCCGGGGGGGGGCACCGGGGAGCTGTTTTTT.

The CDR3 loop is CASSLGVDSYEQYV. As DNA, the CDR3 is TGTGCCAGCAGTTTAGGGGTGGACTCCTACGAGCAGTACGTC. The chain carries TRBV6-2 or TRBV6-3 and TRBJ2-7, with D perhaps TRBD1 (5 bases). Germline-derived CDR1 and CDR2 are MNHEY and SVGEGT. The CDR3 contains 14 residues. The V gene lost 4 bases and the J gene lost 0 bases, with 10 bases spanning the gap.

This clonotype occurred many times. This CDR3 is CASSPREQGTEAFF. In DNA form, the CDR3 reads TGTGCCAGCAGCCCCAGAGAGCAGGGCACTGAAGCTTTCTTT. V gene TRBV7-9 combines with J gene TRBJ1-1; TRBD1 might be the D (5 bases). Trimming took off 5 bases at V and 4 bases at J, with 14 bases between the two ends. Looked up from germline, CDR1 is SEHNR and CDR2 is FQNEAQ (reference sequence). The CDR3 sequence is 14 residues long.

This clonotype was observed once. The chain employs TRBV27 and TRBJ1-2, with TRBD1 as a possible D gene (5 bases). The V end was cut by 5 bases, the J end by 4 bases, with 11 bases between. The CDR3 contains 13 residues. Germline loops: CDR1 MNHEY, CDR2 SMNVEV (reference sequence). CDR3 sequence: CASSGGPIYGYTF. The DNA for the CDR3 is TGTGCCAGCAGTGGGGGACCGATCTATGGCTACACCTTC.

The chain is built from TRBV20-1 and TRBJ2-2, with TRBD2 identical over 9 bases. V shed 4 bases, J shed 6 bases, and the junction held 12 bases outside the gene matches. Looked up from germline, CDR1 is DFQATT and CDR2 is SNEGSKA (reference sequence). The CDR3 covers 16 residues. Written as DNA, the CDR3 is TGCAGTGCTACATGGCTAGAGCGGGGGGCCTCCGGGGAGCTGTTTTTT. Protein sequence: CSATWLERGASGELFF.

This chain connects TRBV27 to TRBJ2-7, with D possibly TRBD2 on 5 matching bases. V was shortened by 2 bases and J by 3 bases, with 11 bases between the two germline ends. Germline CDR1 reads MNHEY; CDR2 reads SMNVEV (reference sequence). The CDR3 length is 14 residues. The CDR3 nucleotides read TGTGCCAGCAGTTTAACGGGAAAGGGCTACGAGCAGTACTTC. Its translation: CASSLTGKGYEQYF.

This clonotype was counted many times. The chain employs TRBV6-2 or TRBV6-3 and TRBJ2-5; D could derive from TRBD1 or TRBD2 (5 bases each). CDR1 and CDR2 from the germline V gene are MNHEY and SVGEGT. The CDR3 has 11 amino acids. The V gene lost 2 bases and the J gene lost 11 bases, with 9 bases spanning the gap. The CDR3: CASSYGTEQYF. The CDR3 DNA follows: TGTGCCAGCAGTTACGGGACGGAGCAGTACTTC.

The chain employs TRBV28 and TRBJ1-2, with 8 bases identical to TRBD1. CDR1 and CDR2 (germline): MDHEN, SYDVKM. The CDR3 contains 13 residues. J lost 8 bases, V lost 7 bases, and 9 bases had no gene match. CDR3 loop: CASTVGQGGGYTF. The CDR3 bases are TGTGCCAGCACCGTAGGACAGGGCGGCGGCTACACCTTC.

This clonotype occurred a few times. The V gene is TRBV2, the J gene TRBJ2-1; D may be TRBD2 (5 bases). CDR1 is SNHLY, CDR2 FYNNEI, per germline. Trimming pared 6 bases from V and 0 bases from J, leaving 6 bases between. This CDR3 has 13 amino acids. CDR3 DNA sequence: TGTGCCAGCAGCGACTACTCCTACAATGAGCAGTTCTTC. It specifies CASSDYSYNEQFF. Full variable domain (rest looked up from reference TRBV2 and TRBJ2-1): EPEVTQTPSHQVTQMGQEVILRCVPISNHLYFYWYRQILGQKVEFLVSFYNNEISEKSEIFDDQFSVERPDGSNFTLKIRSTKLEDSAMYFCASSDYSYNEQFFGPGTRLTVL.

This clonotype has ten or more counts. The chain combines TRBV7-2 with TRBJ2-7; 10 bases align to TRBD1. Germline assignment: CDR1 SGHTA and CDR2 FQGNSA. Unmatched junction bases numbered 9, after V lost 1 base and J lost 0 bases. The CDR3 sequence is 18 residues long. The CDR3 reads CASSLGRDRGYNSYEQYF. CDR3 sequence (DNA): TGTGCCAGCAGCTTAGGCCGGGACAGGGGCTACAACTCCTACGAGCAGTACTTC.

This clonotype has at least ten counts. The CDR3 loop is CSVADRNGYTF. The CDR3 DNA reads TGCAGCGTGGCGGACAGAAATGGCTACACCTTC. The chain joins TRBV29-1 to TRBJ1-2, with D perhaps TRBD1 (6 bases). Trimming left V 6 bases short and J 6 bases short, with 11 bases between. CDR1 and CDR2 from the germline V gene are SQVTM and ANQGSEA. There are 11 residues in the CDR3.

A few counts support this clonotype. This chain joins TRBV4-1 and TRBJ2-1; TRBD1 is a possible D gene (5 bases). The germline V and J ends were trimmed by 4 bases and 5 bases, with 9 bases remaining between them. This CDR3 region has 13 residues. From germline, CDR1 is MGHRA and CDR2 YSYEKL. Here the CDR3 DNA reads TGCGCCAGCAGCCGAGACAGAGACAATGAGCAGTTCTTC. This sequence encodes CASSRDRDNEQFF.